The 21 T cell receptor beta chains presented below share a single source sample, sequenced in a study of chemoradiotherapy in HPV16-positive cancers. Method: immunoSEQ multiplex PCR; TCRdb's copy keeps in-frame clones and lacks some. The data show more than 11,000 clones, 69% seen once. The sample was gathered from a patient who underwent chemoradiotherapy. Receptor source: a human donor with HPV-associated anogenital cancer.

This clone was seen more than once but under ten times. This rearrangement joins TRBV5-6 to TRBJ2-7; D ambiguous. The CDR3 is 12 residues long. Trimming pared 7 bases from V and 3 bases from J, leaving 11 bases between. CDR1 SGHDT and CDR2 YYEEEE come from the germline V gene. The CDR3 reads CASPVVVYEQYF. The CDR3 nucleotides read TGTGCCAGCCCCGTGGTGGTCTACGAGCAGTACTTC.

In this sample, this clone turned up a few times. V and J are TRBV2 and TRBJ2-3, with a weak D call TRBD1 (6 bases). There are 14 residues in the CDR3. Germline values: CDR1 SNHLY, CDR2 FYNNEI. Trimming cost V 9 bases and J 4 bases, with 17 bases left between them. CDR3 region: CARGWTVGSDTQYF. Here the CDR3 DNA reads TGTGCCAGAGGTTGGACAGTAGGTTCAGATACGCAGTATTTT.

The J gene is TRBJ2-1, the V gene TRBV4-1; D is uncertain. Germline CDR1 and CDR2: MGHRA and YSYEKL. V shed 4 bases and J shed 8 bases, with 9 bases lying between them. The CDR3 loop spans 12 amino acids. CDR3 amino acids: CASSLEVDEQFF. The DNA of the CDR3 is TGCGCCAGCAGCCTAGAGGTGGATGAGCAGTTCTTC.

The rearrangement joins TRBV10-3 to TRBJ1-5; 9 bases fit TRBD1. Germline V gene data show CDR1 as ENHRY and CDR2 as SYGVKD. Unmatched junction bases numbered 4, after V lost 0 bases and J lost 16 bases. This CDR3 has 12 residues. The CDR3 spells CAISESGQGFHF. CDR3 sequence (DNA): TGTGCCATCAGTGAGTCGGGACAGGGTTTCCATTTT.

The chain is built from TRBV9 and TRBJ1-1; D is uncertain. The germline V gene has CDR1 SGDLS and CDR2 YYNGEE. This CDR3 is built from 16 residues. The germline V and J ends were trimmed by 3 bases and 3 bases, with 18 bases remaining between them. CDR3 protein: CASSASSTLRDTEAFF. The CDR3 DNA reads TGTGCCAGCAGCGCTTCCTCGACACTTCGGGACACTGAAGCTTTCTTT.

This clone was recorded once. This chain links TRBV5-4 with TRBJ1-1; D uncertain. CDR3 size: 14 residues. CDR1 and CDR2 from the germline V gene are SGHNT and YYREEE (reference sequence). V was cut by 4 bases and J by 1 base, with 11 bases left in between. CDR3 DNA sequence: TGTGCCAGCAGCCGGGCCCGAGCGAACACTGAAGCTTTCTTT. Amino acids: CASSRARANTEAFF.

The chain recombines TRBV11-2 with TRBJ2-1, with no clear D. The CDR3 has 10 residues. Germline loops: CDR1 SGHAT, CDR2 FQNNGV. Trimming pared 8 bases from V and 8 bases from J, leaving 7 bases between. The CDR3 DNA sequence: TGTGCCAGCGAACTTGATGAGCAGTTCTTC. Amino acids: CASELDEQFF.

CDR3 bases: TGTGCCAGCATAAAGGAGGGGTACACTGAAGCTTTCTTT. Translating gives CASIKEGYTEAFF. This chain connects TRBV6-1 to TRBJ1-1, with D possibly being TRBD1 (5 bases). The germline gives CDR1 MNHNS, CDR2 SASEGT. V was cut by 7 bases and J by 3 bases, with 12 bases left in between. CDR3 length: 13 amino acids.

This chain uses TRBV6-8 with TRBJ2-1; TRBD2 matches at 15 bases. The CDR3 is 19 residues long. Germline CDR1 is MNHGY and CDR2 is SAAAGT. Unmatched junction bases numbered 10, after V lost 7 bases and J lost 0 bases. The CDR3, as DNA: TGTGCCAGCAAACTTGGGACTAGCGGGGGGTACTGCTCCTACAATGAGCAGTTCTTC. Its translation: CASKLGTSGGYCSYNEQFF.

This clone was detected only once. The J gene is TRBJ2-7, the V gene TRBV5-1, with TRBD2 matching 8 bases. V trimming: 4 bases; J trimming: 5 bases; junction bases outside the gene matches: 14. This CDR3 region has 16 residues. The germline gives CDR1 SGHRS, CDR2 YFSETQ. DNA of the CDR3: TGCGCCAGCAGCCTCGGGACTAGGGAAAAATTGCACGAGCAGTACTTC. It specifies CASSLGTREKLHEQYF.

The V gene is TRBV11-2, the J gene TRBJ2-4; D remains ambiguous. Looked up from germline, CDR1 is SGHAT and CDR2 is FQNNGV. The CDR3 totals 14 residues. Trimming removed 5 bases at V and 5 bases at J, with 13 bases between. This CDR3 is CASSASPGENIQYF. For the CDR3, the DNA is TGTGCCAGCAGCGCCTCCCCCGGCGAAAACATTCAGTACTTC.

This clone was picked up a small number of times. This CDR3 is CASSQIYLNTEAFF. CDR3 bases: TGTGCCAGCAGCCAAATCTATCTCAACACTGAAGCTTTCTTT. The rearrangement links TRBV4-2 to TRBJ1-1; D remains unclear. CDR3 length equals 14 residues. V dropped 2 bases and J dropped 2 bases, with 9 bases sitting between them. Germline-derived CDR1 and CDR2 are LGHNA and YNFKEQ.

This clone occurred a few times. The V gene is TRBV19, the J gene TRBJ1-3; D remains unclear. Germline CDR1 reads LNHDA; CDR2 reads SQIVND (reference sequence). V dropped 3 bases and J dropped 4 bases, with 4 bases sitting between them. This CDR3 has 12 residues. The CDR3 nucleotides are TGTGCCAGTAGTATCACCGGAAACACCATATATTTT. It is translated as CASSITGNTIYF. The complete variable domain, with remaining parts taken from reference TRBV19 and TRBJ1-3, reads DGGITQSPKYLFRKEGQNVTLSCEQNLNHDAMYWYRQDPGQGLRLIYYSQIVNDFQKGDIAEGYSVSREKKESFPLTVTSAQKNPTAFYLCASSITGNTIYFGEGSWLTVV.

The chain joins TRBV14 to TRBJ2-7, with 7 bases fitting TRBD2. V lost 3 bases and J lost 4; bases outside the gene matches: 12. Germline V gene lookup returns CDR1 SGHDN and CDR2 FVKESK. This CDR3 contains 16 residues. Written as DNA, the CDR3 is TGTGCCAGCAGCCATATGACCGGGACTATAGGTTACGAGCAGTACTTC. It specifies CASSHMTGTIGYEQYF.

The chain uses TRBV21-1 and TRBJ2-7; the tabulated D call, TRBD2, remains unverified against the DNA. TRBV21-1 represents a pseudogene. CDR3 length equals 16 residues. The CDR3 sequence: CASSIPLAGGHYEQYF. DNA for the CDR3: TGTGCCAGCAGCATTCCGTTGGCGGGGGGGCATTACGAGCAGTACTTC.

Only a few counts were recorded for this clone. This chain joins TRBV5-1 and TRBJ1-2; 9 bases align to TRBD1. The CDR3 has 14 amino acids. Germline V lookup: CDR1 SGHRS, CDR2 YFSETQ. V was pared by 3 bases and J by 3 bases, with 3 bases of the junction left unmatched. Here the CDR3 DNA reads TGCGCCAGCAGCTCTGACAGGGGGGACTATGGCTACACCTTC. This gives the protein CASSSDRGDYGYTF.

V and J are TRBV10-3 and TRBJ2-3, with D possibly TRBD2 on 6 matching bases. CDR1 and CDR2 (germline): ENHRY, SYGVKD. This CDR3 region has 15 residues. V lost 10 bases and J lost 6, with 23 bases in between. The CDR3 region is CATADDTSRFDTQYF. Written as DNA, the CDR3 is TGTGCCACCGCCGATGATACTAGCAGGTTCGATACGCAGTATTTT.

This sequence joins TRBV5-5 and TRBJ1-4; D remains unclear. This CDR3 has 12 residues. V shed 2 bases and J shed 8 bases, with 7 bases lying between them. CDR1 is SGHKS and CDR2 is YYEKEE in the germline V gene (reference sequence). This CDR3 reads CASSFSGEKLFF. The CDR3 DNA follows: TGTGCCAGCAGCTTTAGCGGCGAAAAACTGTTTTTT. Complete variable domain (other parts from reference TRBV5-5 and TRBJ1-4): DAGVTQSPTHLIKTRGQQVTLRCSPISGHKSVSWYQQVLGQGPQFIFQYYEKEERGRGNFPDRFSARQFPNYSSELNVNALLLGDSALYLCASSFSGEKLFFGSGTQLSVL.

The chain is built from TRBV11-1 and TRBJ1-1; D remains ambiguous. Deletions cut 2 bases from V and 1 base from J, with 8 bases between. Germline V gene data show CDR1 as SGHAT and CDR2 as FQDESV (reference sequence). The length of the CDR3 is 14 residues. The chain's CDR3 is CASSLSGRNTEAFF. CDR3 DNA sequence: TGTGCCAGCAGCTTAAGCGGGAGGAACACTGAAGCTTTCTTT.

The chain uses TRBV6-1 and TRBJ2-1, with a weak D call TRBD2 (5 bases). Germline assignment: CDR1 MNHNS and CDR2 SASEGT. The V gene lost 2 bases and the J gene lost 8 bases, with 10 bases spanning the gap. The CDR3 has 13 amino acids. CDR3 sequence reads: CASSEPPGDEQFF. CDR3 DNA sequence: TGTGCCAGCAGTGAACCCCCCGGGGATGAGCAGTTCTTC.

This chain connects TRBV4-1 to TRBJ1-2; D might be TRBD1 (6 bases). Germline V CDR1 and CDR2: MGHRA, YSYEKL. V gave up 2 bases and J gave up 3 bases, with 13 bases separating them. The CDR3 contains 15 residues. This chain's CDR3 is CASSQPVQGHYGYTF. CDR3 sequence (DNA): TGCGCCAGCAGCCAACCAGTACAGGGCCACTATGGCTACACCTTC.